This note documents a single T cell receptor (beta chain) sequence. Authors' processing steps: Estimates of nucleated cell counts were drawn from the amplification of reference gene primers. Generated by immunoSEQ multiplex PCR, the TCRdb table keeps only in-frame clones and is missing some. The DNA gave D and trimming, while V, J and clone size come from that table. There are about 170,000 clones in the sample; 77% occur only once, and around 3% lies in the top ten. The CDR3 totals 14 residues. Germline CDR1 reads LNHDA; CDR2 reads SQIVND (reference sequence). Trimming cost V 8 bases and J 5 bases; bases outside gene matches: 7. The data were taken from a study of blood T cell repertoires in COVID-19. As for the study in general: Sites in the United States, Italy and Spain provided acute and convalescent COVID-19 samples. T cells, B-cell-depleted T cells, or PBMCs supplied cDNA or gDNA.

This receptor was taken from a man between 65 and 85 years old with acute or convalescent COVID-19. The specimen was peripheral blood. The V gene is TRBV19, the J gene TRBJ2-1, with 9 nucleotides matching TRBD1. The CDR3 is CASGTGGINNEQFF. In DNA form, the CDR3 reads TGTGCCAGTGGAACAGGGGGCATAAACAATGAGCAGTTCTTC.